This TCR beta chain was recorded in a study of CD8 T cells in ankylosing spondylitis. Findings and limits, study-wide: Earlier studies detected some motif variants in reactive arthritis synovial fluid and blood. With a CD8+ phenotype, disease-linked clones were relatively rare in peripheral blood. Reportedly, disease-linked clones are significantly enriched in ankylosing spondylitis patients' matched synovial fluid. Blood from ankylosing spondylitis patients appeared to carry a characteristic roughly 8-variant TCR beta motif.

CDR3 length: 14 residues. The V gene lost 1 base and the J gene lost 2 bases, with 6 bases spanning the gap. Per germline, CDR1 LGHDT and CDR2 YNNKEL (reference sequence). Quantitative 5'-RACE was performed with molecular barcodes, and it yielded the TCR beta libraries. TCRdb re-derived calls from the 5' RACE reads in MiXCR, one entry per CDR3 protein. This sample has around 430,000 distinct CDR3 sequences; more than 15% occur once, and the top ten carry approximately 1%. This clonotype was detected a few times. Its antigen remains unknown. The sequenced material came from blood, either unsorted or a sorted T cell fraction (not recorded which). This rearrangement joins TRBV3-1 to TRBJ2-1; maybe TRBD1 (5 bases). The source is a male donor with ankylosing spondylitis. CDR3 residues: CASSQGGAYNEQFF. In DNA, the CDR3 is TGTGCCAGCAGCCAAGGGGGCGCCTACAATGAGCAGTTCTTC.